These T cell receptor beta chains were read from a single sample in a study of OX40 agonist ivuxolimab in advanced cancers. TCRdb keeps only in-frame clones here, not all; method: immunoSEQ multiplex PCR. The repertoire has about 64,000 clones, approximately 90% of them found once; the top ten carry 0.7% to 0.9%. Sample: CD4+ or CD8+ T cells sorted from blood, taken in a trial of the OX40 agonist ivuxolimab. These receptors were obtained from an adult with an advanced solid tumor such as melanoma, head and neck, liver or kidney cancer. Both conserved end residues are part of each CDR3. A D gene is named only where the DNA matches it firmly. Only some rows state a clone size, as once, few, many or a class for expanded clones.

J gene,clone size,V gene,D gene,CDR3 protein,CDR3 DNA
TRBJ2-1,NA,TRBV11-1,TRBD2,CASSPSGSGIPPSFF,TGTGCCAGCAGCCCGTCAGGGAGCGGGATCCCCCCTTCGTTCTTC
TRBJ2-1,NA,TRBV4-2,TRBD1,CASSQEGGTGVNEQFF,TGTGCCAGCAGCCAAGAAGGAGGGACAGGGGTGAATGAGCAGTTCTTC
TRBJ2-7,NA,TRBV29-1,TRBD1,CSAKIPGQGIYEQYF,TGCAGCGCCAAAATTCCGGGACAGGGAATTTACGAGCAGTACTTC
TRBJ2-1,once,TRBV9,TRBD1,CASSPGQETYNEQFF,TGTGCCAGCAGCCCGGGACAGGAGACCTACAATGAGCAGTTCTTC
TRBJ2-3,NA,TRBV5-8,NA,CASSPQWGGSKADTQYF,TGTGCCAGCAGCCCTCAATGGGGGGGCAGTAAGGCAGATACGCAGTATTTT
TRBJ2-1,few,TRBV5-6,NA,CASSWGEYNEQFF,TGTGCCAGCAGCTGGGGAGAATACAATGAGCAGTTCTTC
TRBJ2-7,NA,TRBV6-1,NA,CASSPGRRGTYEQYF,TGTGCCAGCAGTCCGGGACGGCGGGGAACTTACGAGCAGTACTTC
TRBJ1-1,NA,TRBV13,NA,CASSLGQGTEAFF,TGTGCCAGCAGCTTAGGACAGGGCACTGAAGCTTTCTTT
TRBJ2-5,NA,TRBV5-4,TRBD2,CASSSAPGLGYQETQYF,TGTGCCAGCAGCTCAGCCCCGGGACTAGGGTACCAAGAGACCCAGTACTTC
TRBJ1-5,NA,TRBV10-2,NA,CASSESFLAGQPQHF,TGCGCCAGCAGTGAGTCGTTTCTAGCGGGTCAGCCCCAGCATTTT
TRBJ2-5,few,TRBV11-1,TRBD2,CASSFQLAGIETQYF,TGTGCCAGCAGCTTTCAACTAGCGGGTATAGAGACCCAGTACTTC
TRBJ1-2,NA,TRBV5-1,NA,CASRTAEGRYGYTF,TGCGCCAGCAGAACGGCTGAAGGTCGATATGGCTACACCTTC
TRBJ2-1,NA,TRBV11-2,TRBD1,CASSLGQGAWNEQFF,TGTGCCAGCAGTCTTGGACAGGGGGCTTGGAATGAGCAGTTCTTC
TRBJ2-1,NA,TRBV5-8,TRBD1,CASSTGTGSNEQFF,TGTGCCAGCAGCACAGGGACAGGGAGCAATGAGCAGTTCTTC
TRBJ1-1,NA,TRBV7-6,TRBD1,CASSLSRDRAVNTEAFF,TGTGCCAGCAGTCTATCCCGGGACAGGGCCGTAAACACTGAAGCTTTCTTT
TRBJ2-3,few,TRBV11-2,NA,CASSHTGTDTQYF,TGTGCCAGCAGCCATACAGGCACAGATACGCAGTATTTT
TRBJ1-3,once,TRBV6-1,NA,CASTPETRGNTIYF,TGTGCCAGCACCCCAGAGACCCGGGGAAACACCATATATTTT
TRBJ2-7,NA,TRBV28,TRBD2,CASVEGGYYEQYF,TGTGCCAGCGTAGAGGGAGGGTACTACGAGCAGTACTTC
TRBJ2-7,NA,TRBV6-5,NA,CASGPEASGAGEQYF,TGTGCCAGCGGACCTGAGGCGTCCGGGGCAGGCGAGCAGTACTTC
TRBJ2-7,NA,TRBV30,NA,CAWSVTTHYEQYF,TGTGCCTGGAGTGTAACTACGCACTACGAGCAGTACTTC
TRBJ1-5,NA,TRBV5-1,TRBD1,CASSLGQGNNQPQHF,TGCGCCAGCAGCCTGGGACAGGGGAACAATCAGCCCCAGCATTTT
TRBJ2-7,NA,TRBV7-2,NA,CASSVGGGSYEQYF,TGTGCCAGCAGCGTCGGAGGGGGCAGCTACGAGCAGTACTTC
TRBJ2-1,once,TRBV28,TRBD2,CASSFFAGGQNEQFF,TGTGCCAGCAGTTTTTTTGCGGGGGGGCAAAATGAGCAGTTCTTC
TRBJ1-5,NA,TRBV6-1,TRBD1,CASAQTGTANQPQHF,TGTGCCAGCGCACAAACCGGGACAGCTAATCAGCCCCAGCATTTT
TRBJ2-3,NA,TRBV5-1,NA,CASSLSRAQGTDTQYF,TGCGCCAGCAGCTTGAGCCGAGCACAGGGCACAGATACGCAGTATTTT
TRBJ2-3,once,TRBV2,TRBD1,CASRGTGTDTQYF,TGTGCCAGCAGGGGGACAGGCACAGATACGCAGTATTTT
TRBJ1-5,NA,TRBV30,NA,CAWSKIPGQPQHF,TGTGCCTGGAGTAAGATTCCCGGTCAGCCCCAGCATTTT
TRBJ2-2,NA,TRBV11-2,TRBD1,CASRTGVNTGELFF,TGTGCCAGCAGAACAGGGGTGAACACCGGGGAGCTGTTTTTT
TRBJ2-7,NA,TRBV7-9,NA,CASSLAVGKGHEQYF,TGTGCCAGCAGCTTAGCAGTTGGGAAGGGACACGAGCAGTACTTC
TRBJ1-4,few,TRBV4-1,NA,CASSQDFRARKGEKLFF,TGCGCCAGCAGCCAAGATTTTAGGGCCAGGAAAGGTGAAAAACTGTTTTTT
TRBJ2-5,NA,TRBV6-1,TRBD2,CARSGGLQETQYF,TGTGCCCGTAGCGGGGGCCTCCAAGAGACCCAGTACTTC
TRBJ1-5,once,TRBV19,NA,CASSRGVGANGNQPQHF,TGTGCCAGTAGTAGGGGCGTGGGGGCTAACGGCAATCAGCCCCAGCATTTT
TRBJ1-4,NA,TRBV6-1,TRBD1,CASSEDDRGRVNEKLFF,TGTGCCAGCAGTGAAGATGACAGGGGGCGCGTGAATGAAAAACTGTTTTTT